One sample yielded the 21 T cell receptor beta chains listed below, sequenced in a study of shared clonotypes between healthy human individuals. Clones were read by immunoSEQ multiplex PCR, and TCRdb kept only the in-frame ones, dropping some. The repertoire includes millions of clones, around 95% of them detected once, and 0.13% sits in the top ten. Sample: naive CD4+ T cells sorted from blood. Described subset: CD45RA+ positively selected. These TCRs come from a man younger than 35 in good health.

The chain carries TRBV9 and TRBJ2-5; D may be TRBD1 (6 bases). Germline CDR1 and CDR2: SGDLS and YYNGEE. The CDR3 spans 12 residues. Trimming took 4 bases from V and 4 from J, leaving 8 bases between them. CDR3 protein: CASSQGLETQYF. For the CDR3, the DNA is TGTGCCAGCAGCCAGGGGCTAGAGACCCAGTACTTC. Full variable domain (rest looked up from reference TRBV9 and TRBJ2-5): DSGVTQTPKHLITATGQRVTLRCSPRSGDLSVYWYQQSLDQGLQFLIQYYNGEERAKGNILERFSAQQFPDLHSELNLSSLELGDSALYFCASSQGLETQYFGPGTRLLVL.

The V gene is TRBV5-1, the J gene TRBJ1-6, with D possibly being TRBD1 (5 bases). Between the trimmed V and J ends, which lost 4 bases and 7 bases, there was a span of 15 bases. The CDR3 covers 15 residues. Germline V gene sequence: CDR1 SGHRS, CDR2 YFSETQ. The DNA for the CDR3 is TGCGCCAGCAGCGGGGAGCCGCGACAGAATTCACCCCTCCACTTT. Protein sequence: CASSGEPRQNSPLHF.

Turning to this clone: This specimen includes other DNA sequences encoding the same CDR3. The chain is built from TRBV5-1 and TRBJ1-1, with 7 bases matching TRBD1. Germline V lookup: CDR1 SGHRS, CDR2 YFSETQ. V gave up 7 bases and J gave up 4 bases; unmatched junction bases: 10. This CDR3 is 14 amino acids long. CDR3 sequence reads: CASSPGQGGTEAFF. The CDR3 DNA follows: TGCGCCAGCTCTCCCGGGCAGGGGGGCACTGAAGCTTTCTTT.

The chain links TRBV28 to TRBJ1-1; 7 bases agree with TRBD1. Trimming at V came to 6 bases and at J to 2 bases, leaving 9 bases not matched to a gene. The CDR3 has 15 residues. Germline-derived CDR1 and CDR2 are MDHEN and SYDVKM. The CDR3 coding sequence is TGTGCCAGCAGCACAACAGGGGAGGGCAACACTGAAGCTTTCTTT. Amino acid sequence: CASSTTGEGNTEAFF.

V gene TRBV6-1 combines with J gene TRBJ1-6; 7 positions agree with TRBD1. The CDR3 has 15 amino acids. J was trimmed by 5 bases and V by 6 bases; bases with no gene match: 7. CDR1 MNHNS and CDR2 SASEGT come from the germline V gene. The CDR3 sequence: CASRSAGGNNSPLHF. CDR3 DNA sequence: TGTGCCAGCAGGTCGGCAGGGGGTAATAATTCACCCCTCCACTTT.

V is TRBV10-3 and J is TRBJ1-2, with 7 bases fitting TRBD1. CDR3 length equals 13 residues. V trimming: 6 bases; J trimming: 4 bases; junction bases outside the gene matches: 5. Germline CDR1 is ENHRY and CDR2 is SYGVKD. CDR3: CAISGQVLYGYTF. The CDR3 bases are TGTGCCATCAGCGGACAGGTTCTCTATGGCTACACCTTC.

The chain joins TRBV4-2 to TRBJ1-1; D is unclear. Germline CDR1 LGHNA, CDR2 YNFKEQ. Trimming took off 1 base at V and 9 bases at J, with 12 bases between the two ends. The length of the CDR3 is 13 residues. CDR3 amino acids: CASSQGMRQQAFF. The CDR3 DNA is TGTGCCAGCAGCCAAGGGATGAGGCAGCAAGCTTTCTTT.

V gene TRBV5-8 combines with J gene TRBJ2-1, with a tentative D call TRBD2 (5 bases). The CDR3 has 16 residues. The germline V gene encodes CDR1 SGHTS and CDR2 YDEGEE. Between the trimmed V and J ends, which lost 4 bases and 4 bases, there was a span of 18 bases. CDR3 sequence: CASSPRPTGVYNEQFF. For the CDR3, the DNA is TGTGCCAGCAGCCCCCGGCCTACCGGGGTATACAATGAGCAGTTCTTC. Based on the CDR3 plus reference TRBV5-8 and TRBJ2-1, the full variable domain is EAGVTQSPTHLIKTRGQQATLRCSPISGHTSVYWYQQALGLGLQFLLWYDEGEERNRGNFPPRFSGRQFPNYSSELNVNALELEDSALYLCASSPRPTGVYNEQFFGPGTRLTVL.

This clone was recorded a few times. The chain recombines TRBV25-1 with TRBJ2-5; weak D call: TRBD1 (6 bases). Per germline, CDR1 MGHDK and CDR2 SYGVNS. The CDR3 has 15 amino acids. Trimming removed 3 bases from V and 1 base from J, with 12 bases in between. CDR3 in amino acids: CASSEDRVFQETQYF. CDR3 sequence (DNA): TGTGCCAGCAGTGAGGACAGAGTGTTCCAAGAGACCCAGTACTTC.

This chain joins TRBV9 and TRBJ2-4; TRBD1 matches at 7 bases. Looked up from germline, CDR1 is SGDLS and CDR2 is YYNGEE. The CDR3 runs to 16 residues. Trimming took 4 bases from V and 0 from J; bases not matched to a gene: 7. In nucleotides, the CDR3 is TGTGCCAGCAGCACGGGGACAGAACTAGCCAAAAACATTCAGTACTTC. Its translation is CASSTGTELAKNIQYF.

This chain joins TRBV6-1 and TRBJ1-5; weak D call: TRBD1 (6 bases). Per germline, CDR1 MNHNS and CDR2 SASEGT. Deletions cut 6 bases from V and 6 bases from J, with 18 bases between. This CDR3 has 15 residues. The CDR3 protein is CASSSAGLGAQPQHF. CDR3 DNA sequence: TGTGCCAGCAGCTCAGCGGGGTTGGGGGCTCAGCCCCAGCATTTT.

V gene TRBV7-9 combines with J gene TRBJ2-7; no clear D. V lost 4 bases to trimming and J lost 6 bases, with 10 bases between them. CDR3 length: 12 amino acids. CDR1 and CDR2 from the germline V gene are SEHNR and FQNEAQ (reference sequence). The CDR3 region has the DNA TGTGCCAGCAGCTCGGATTCTGGCGAGCAGTACTTC. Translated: CASSSDSGEQYF.

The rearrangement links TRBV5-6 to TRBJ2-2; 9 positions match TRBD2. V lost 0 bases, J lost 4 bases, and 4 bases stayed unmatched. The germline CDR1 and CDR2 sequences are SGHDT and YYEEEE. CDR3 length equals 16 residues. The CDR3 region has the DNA TGTGCCAGCAGCTTGGGACTAGCGGTTATCACCGGGGAGCTGTTTTTT. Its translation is CASSLGLAVITGELFF.

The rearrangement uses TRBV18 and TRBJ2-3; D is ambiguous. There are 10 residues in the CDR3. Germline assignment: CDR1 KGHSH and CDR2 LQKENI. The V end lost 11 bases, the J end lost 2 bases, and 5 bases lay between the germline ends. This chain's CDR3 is CAGNTDTQYF. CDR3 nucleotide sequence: TGTGCCGGGAACACAGATACGCAGTATTTT. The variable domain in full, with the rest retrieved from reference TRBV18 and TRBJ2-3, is NAGVMQNPRHLVRRRGQEARLRCSPMKGHSHVYWYRQLPEEGLKFMVYLQKENIIDESGMPKERFSAEFPKEGPSILRIQQVVRGDSAAYFCAGNTDTQYFGPGTRLTVL.

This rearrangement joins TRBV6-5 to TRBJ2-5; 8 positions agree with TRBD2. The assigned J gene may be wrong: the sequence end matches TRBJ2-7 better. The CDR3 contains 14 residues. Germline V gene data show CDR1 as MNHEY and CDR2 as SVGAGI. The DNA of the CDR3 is TGTGCCAGCAGTATACTAGCCGGGAGGGACGAGCAGTACTTC. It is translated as CASSILAGRDEQYF.

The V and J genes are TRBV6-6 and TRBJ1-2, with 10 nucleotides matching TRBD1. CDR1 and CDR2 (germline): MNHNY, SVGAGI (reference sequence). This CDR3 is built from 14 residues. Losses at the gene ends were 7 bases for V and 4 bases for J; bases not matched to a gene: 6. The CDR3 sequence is CASKTGQGVYGYTF. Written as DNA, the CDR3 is TGTGCCAGCAAGACAGGACAGGGGGTCTATGGCTACACCTTC.

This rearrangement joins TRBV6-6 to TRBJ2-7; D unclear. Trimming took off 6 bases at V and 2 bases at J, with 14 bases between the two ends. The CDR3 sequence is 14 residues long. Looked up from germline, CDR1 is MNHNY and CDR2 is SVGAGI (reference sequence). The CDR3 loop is CASSQFPSAYEQYF. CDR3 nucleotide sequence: TGTGCCAGCAGCCAGTTTCCTTCTGCCTACGAGCAGTACTTC.

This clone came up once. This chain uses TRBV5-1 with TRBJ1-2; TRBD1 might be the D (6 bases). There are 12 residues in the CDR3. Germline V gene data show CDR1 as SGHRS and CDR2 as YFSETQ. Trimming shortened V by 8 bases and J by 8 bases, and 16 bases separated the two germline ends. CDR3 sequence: CASSPGGEGYTF. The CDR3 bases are TGCGCCAGTTCGCCGGGGGGCGAGGGCTACACCTTC.

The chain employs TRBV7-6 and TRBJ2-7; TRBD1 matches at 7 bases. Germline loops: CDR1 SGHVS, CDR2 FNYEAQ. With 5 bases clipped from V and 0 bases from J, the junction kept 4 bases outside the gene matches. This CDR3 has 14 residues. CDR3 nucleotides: TGTGCCAGCAGCGCACAGGGGAGCTCCTACGAGCAGTACTTC. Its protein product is CASSAQGSSYEQYF.

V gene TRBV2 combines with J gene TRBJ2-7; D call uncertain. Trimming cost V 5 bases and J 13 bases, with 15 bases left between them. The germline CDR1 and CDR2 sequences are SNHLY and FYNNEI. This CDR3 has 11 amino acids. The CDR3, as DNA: TGTGCCAGCAGTAATGAATGGAAGTTATACTTC. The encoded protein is CASSNEWKLYF.

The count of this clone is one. CDR3 sequence: CASNERGASPNTEAFF. Written as DNA, the CDR3 is TGTGCCAGCAACGAACGGGGGGCTAGTCCCAACACTGAAGCTTTCTTT. The chain employs TRBV7-9 and TRBJ1-1; a weak D match, TRBD1 (6 bases). V lost 7 bases to trimming and J lost 2 bases, with 20 bases between them. Germline lookup yields CDR1 SEHNR and CDR2 FQNEAQ (reference sequence). This CDR3 comprises 16 residues.